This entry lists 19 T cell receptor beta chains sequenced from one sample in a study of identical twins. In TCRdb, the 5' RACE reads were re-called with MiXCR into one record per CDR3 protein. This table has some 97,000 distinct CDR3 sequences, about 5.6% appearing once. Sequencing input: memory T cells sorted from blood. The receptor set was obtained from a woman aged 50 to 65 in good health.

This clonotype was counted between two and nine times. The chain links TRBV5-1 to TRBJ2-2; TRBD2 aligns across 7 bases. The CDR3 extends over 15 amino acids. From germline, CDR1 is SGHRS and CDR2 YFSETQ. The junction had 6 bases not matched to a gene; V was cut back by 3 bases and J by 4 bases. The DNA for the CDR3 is TGCGCCAGCAGCTCGAGCGGGAAAGGCACCGGGGAGCTGTTTTTT. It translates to CASSSSGKGTGELFF.

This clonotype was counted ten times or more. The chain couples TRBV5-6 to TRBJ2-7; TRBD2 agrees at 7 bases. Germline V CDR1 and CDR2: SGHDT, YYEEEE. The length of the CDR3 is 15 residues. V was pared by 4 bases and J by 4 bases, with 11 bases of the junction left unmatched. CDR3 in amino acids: CASSHSFSGKYEQYF. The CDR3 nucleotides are TGTGCCAGCAGCCACTCCTTCAGCGGGAAATACGAGCAGTACTTC.

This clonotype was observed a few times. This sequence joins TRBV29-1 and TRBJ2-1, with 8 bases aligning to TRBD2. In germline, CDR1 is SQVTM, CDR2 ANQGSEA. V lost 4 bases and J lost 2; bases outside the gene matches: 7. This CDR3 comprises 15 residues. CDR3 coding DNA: TGCAGCGTTGTCGGAGCGGGAGTTACCTACAATGAGCAGTTCTTC. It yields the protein CSVVGAGVTYNEQFF.

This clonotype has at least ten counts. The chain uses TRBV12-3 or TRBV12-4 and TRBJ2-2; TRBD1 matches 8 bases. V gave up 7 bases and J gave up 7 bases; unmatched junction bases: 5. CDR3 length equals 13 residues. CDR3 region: CASTQGAGGELFF. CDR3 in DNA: TGTGCCAGCACTCAGGGGGCAGGCGGGGAGCTGTTTTTT.

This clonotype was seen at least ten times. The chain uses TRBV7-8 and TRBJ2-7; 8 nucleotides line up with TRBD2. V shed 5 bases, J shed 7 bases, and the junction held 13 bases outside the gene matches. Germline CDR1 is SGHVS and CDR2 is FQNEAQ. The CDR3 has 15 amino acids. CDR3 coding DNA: TGTGCCAGCAGCCTTCGGCGGGGGGCGCCGGAAGAGCAGTACTTC. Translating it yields CASSLRRGAPEEQYF.

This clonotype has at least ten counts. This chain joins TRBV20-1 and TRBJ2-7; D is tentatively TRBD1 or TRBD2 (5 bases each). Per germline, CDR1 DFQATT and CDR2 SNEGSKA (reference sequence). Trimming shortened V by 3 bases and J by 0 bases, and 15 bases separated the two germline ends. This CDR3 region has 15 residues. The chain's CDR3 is CSASDTAGSSYEQYV. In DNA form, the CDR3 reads TGCAGTGCTAGCGATACGGCAGGGAGCTCCTACGAGCAGTACGTC.

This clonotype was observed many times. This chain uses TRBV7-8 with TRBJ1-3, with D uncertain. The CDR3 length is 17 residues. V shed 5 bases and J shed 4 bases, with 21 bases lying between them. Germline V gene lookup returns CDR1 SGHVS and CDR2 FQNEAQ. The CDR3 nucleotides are TGTGCCAGCAGCCTCTTAGGGTTTTCACCAGCGGGAAACACCATATATTTT. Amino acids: CASSLLGFSPAGNTIYF.

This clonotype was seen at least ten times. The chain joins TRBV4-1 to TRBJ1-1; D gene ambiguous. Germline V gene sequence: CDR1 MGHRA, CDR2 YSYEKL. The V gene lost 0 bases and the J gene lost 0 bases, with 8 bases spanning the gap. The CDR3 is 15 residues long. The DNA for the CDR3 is TGCGCCAGCAGCCAAGAAGCGGGTATGAACACTGAAGCTTTCTTT. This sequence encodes CASSQEAGMNTEAFF.

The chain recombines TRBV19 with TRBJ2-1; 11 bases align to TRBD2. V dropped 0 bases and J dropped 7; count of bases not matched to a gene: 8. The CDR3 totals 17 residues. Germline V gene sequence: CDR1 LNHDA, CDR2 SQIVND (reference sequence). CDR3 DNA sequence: TGTGCCAGTAGTATAGAGACCCTAGCGGGAGGTCCGAATGAGCAGTTCTTC. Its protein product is CASSIETLAGGPNEQFF.

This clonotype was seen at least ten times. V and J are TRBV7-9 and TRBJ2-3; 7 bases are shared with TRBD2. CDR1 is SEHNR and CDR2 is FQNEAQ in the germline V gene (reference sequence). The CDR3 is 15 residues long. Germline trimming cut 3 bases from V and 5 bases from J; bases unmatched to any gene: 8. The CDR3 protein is CASSLGRELRDTQYF. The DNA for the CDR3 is TGTGCCAGCAGCTTGGGGCGGGAGTTGAGAGATACGCAGTATTTT.

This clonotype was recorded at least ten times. CDR3 nucleotides: TGTGCCAGCAGTGAAGGAGGAAAGACTTACAATGAGCAGTTCTTC. Its protein is CASSEGGKTYNEQFF. The chain employs TRBV6-1 and TRBJ2-1; D uncertain. CDR1 is MNHNS, CDR2 SASEGT, per germline. CDR3 length: 15 residues. V lost 1 base and J lost 4, with 11 bases in between.

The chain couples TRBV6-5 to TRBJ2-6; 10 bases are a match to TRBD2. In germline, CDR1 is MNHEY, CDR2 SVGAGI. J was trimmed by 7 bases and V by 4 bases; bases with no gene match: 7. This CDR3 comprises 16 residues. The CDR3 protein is CASSLAVAGGANVLTF. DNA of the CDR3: TGTGCCAGCAGTTTGGCGGTAGCGGGAGGTGCCAACGTCCTGACTTTC.

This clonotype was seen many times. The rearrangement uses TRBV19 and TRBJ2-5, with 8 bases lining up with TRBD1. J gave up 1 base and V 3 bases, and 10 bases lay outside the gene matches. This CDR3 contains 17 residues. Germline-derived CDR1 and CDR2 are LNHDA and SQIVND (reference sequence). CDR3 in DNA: TGTGCCAGTAGTATGGCCACACAGGACAGGGTCCAAGAGACCCAGTACTTC. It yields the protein CASSMATQDRVQETQYF.

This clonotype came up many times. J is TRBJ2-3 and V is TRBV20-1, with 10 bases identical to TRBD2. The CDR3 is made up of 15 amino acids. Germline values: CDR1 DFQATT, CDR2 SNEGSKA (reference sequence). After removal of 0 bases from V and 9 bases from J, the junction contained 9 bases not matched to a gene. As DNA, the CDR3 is TGCAGTGCTAGAGATCAGGCTAGCGGGAGCCACACGCAGTATTTT. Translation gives CSARDQASGSHTQYF.

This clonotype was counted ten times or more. The CDR3 coding sequence is TGTGCCAGCAGCCAATCTAGCGGAGGTGAGACCCAGTACTTC. Protein: CASSQSSGGETQYF. This sequence joins TRBV3-1 and TRBJ2-5; TRBD2 matches 7 bases. The CDR3 loop spans 14 amino acids. CDR1 LGHDT and CDR2 YNNKEL come from the germline V gene (reference sequence). Trimming took 2 bases from V and 5 from J; bases not matched to a gene: 5.

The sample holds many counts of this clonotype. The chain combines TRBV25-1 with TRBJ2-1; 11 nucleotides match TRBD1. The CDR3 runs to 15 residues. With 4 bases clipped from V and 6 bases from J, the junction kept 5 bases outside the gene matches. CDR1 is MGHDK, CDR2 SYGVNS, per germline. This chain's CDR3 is CASSGRDRGSNEQFF. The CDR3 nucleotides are TGTGCCAGCAGTGGGCGGGACAGGGGGAGCAATGAGCAGTTCTTC.

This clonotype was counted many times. The CDR3 nucleotides are TGCAGTGCTAAGGTTTCTGGGGCTGGAAACACCATATATTTT. Residues: CSAKVSGAGNTIYF. The gene calls are TRBV20-1 and TRBJ1-3; no firm D call. The germline V gene has CDR1 DFQATT and CDR2 SNEGSKA (reference sequence). V lost 4 bases, J lost 2 bases, and 12 bases lay in between. The CDR3 covers 14 residues.

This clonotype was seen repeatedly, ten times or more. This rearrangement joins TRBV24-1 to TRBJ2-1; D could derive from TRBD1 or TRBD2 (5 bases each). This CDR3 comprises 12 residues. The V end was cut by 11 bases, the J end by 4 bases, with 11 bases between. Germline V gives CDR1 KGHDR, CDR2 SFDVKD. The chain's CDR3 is CASRGVYNEQFF. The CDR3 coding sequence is TGTGCCAGTAGGGGAGTGTACAATGAGCAGTTCTTC.

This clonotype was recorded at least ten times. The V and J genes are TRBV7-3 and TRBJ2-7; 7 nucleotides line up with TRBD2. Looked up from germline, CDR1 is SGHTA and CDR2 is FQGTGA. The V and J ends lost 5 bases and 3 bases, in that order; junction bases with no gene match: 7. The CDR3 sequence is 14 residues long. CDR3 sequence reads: CASSLYGGSYEQYF. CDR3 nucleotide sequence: TGTGCCAGCAGCCTCTACGGCGGGAGCTACGAGCAGTACTTC. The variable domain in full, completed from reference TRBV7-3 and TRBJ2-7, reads GAGVSQTPSNKVTEKGKYVELRCDPISGHTALYWYRQSLGQGPEFLIYFQGTGAADDSGLPNDRFFAVRPEGSVSTLKIQRTERGDSAVYLCASSLYGGSYEQYFGPGTRLTVT.